The TCR beta chain described here comes from a study of T cell responses to AZD1222 COVID-19 vaccine. Background on the study: Timing groups of about 4 and about 12 weeks for second doses were pooled. General study points: Regions left unmutated in variants are reportedly the target of nearly half of spike-specific TCRs. There were mostly white British donors and more females than males, and clonal diversity was possibly underestimated.

Produced via immunoSEQ multiplex PCR; TCRdb's table is partial and in-frame only. This table has roughly 120,000 clones, roughly 90% appearing once. The CDR3 loop spans 15 amino acids. The V and J ends lost 6 bases and 0 bases, in that order; junction bases with no gene match: 7. Per the germline V gene, CDR1 is MNHEY and CDR2 is SVGEGT. On this clone: Its specificity is not known.

V is TRBV6-2 or TRBV6-3 and J is TRBJ1-2; TRBD1 matches at 7 bases. The input for sequencing was peripheral blood, taken on day 0 of AZD1222 vaccination. The clonotype was recovered from an adult in good health. CDR3 nucleotide sequence: TGTGCCAGCAGCCCGGGACAGCAGACTAACTATGGCTACACCTTC. It translates to CASSPGQQTNYGYTF.